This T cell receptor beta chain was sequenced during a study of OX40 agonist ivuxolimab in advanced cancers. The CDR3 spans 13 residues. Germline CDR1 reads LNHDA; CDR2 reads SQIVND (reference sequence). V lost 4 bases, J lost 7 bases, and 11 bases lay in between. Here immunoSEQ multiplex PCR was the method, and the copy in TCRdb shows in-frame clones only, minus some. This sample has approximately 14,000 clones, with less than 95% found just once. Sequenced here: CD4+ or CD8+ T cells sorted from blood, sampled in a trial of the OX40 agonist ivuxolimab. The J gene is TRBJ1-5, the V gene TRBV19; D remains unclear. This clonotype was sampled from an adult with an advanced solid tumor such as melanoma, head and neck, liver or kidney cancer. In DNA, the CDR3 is TGTGCCAGTAGTACCTTAGGCAGCCAGCCCCAGCATTTT. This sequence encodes CASSTLGSQPQHF.